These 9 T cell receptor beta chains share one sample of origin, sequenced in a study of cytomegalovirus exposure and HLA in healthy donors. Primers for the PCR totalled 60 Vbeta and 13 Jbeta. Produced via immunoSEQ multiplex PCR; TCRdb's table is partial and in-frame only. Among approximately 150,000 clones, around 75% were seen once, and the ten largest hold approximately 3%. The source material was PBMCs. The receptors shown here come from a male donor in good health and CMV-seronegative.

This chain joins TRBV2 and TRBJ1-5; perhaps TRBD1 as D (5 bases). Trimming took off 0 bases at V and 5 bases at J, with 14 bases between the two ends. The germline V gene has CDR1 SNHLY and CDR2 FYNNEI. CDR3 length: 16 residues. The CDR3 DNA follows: TGTGCCAGCAGTGAAGCACGGGGGTCAGTGGATCAGCCCCAGCATTTT. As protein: CASSEARGSVDQPQHF.

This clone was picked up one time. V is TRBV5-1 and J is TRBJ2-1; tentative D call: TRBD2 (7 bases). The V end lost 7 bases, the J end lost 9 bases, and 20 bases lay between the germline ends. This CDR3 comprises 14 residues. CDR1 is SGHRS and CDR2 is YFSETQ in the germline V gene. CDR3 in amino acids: CASAFGGPVGEQFF. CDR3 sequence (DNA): TGCGCCAGCGCATTCGGGGGGCCCGTTGGTGAGCAGTTCTTC.

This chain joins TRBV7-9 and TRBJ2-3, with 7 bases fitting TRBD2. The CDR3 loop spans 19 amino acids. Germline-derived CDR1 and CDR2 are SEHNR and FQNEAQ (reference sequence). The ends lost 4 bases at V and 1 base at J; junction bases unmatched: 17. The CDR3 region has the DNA TGTGCCAGCAGCTCACCAGGGCTAGCGGCGGGAATTGGCACAGATACGCAGTATTTT. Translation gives CASSSPGLAAGIGTDTQYF.

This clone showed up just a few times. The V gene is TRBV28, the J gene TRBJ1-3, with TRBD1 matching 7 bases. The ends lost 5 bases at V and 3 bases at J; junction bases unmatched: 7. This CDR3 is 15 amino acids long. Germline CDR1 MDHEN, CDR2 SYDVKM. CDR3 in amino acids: CASSLPGGSGNTIYF. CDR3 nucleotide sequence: TGTGCCAGCAGTCTCCCAGGGGGGAGTGGAAACACCATATATTTT.

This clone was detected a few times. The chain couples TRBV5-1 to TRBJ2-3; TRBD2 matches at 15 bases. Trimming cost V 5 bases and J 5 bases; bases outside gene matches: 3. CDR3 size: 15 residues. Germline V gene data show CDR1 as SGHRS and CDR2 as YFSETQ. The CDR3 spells CASRRTSGGGDTQYF. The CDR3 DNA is TGCGCCAGCAGAAGGACTAGCGGGGGGGGAGATACGCAGTATTTT.

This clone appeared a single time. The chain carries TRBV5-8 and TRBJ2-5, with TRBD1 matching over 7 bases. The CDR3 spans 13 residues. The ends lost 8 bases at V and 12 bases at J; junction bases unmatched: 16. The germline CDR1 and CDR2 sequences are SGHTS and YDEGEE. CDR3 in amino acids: CASMRNPGGWKYF. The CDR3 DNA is TGTGCCAGTATGAGAAACCCAGGGGGTTGGAAGTACTTC.

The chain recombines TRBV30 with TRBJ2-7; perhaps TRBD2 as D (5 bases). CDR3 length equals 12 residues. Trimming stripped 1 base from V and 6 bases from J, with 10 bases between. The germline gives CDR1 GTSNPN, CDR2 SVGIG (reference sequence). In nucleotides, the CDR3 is TGTGCCTGGAGTGCGATTAGCGTCGAGCAGTACTTC. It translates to CAWSAISVEQYF.

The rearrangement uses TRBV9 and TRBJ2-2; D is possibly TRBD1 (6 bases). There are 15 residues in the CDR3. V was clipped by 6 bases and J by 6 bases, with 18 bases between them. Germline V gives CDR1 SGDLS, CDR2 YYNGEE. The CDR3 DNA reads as TGTGCCAGCACCGAGACAGGAGGTCCATCCGGGGAGCTGTTTTTT. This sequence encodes CASTETGGPSGELFF.

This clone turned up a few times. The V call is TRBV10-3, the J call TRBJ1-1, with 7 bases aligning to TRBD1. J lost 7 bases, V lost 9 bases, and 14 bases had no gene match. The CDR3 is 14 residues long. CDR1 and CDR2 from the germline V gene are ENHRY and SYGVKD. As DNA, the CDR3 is TGTGCCATAGCAAACAGGGGTGGAGACAATGAAGCTTTCTTT. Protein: CAIANRGGDNEAFF.